These 30 T cell receptor beta chains were all obtained from the same sample, sequenced in a study of identical twins. TCRdb ran MiXCR on the 5' RACE reads and lists one entry per CDR3 protein. The sample has about 660,000 distinct CDR3 sequences, less than 10% seen once. The same data also went into a second study, on yellow fever vaccine responses in identical twins.

The sequenced material came from PBMCs. The receptors originated from a woman under 30 in good health.

The chain is built from TRBV6-5 and TRBJ2-7; the match to TRBD2 covers 9 bases. The V gene's germline CDR1 is MNHEY and CDR2 SVGAGI. Losses at the gene ends were 7 bases for V and 13 bases for J; bases not matched to a gene: 8. CDR3 size: 11 residues. The CDR3 protein is CASILAGAEYF. DNA of the CDR3: TGTGCCAGCATTTTAGCGGGAGCAGAATACTTC.

This clonotype was counted between two and nine times. The rearrangement links TRBV10-3 to TRBJ2-7; D may be TRBD1 (5 bases). With 10 bases removed from V and 5 bases from J, the gap between germline ends came to 12 bases. The CDR3 consists of 11 residues. Germline CDR1 ENHRY, CDR2 SYGVKD. CDR3 region: CATQGAHEQYF. The CDR3 DNA is TGTGCCACACAAGGGGCCCACGAGCAGTACTTC.

V usage is TRBV12-3 or TRBV12-4 and J usage is TRBJ2-4; 7 nucleotides line up with TRBD1. The CDR3 loop spans 15 amino acids. After removal of 3 bases from V and 2 bases from J, the junction contained 4 bases not matched to a gene. CDR3 residues: CASSFPQGPKNIQYF. The DNA of the CDR3 is TGTGCCAGCAGTTTCCCACAGGGGCCCAAAAACATTCAGTACTTC.

The gene calls are TRBV20-1 and TRBJ1-5; unclear D gene. Germline V gene lookup returns CDR1 DFQATT and CDR2 SNEGSKA (reference sequence). This CDR3 region has 12 residues. The V and J ends lost 3 bases and 4 bases respectively, with 7 bases between them. In DNA form, the CDR3 reads TGCAGTGCTAGGTCACTAAATCAGCCCCAGCATTTT. Translation: CSARSLNQPQHF.

The CDR3 bases are TGTGCCAGCAGCGTCAGGGGCCTCGATACCCTCTCCTACGAGCAGTACTTC. Translating gives CASSVRGLDTLSYEQYF. J is TRBJ2-7 and V is TRBV5-6; a weak D match, TRBD1 (6 bases). The germline CDR1 and CDR2 sequences are SGHDT and YYEEEE. V was clipped by 4 bases and J by 0 bases, with 20 bases between them. This CDR3 region has 17 residues.

This clonotype has a handful of counts. J is TRBJ2-5 and V is TRBV9, with 9 nucleotides matching TRBD2. The CDR3 consists of 15 residues. Unmatched junction bases numbered 7, after V lost 1 base and J lost 6 bases. The germline V gene has CDR1 SGDLS and CDR2 YYNGEE. CDR3 coding DNA: TGTGCCAGCAGCGTATCGGCTGCGGGAGGGCAGACCCAGTACTTC. Translated: CASSVSAAGGQTQYF.

This clonotype was seen many times. The chain has TRBV5-1 and TRBJ2-7; a possible D gene is TRBD1 (5 bases). The germline V gene encodes CDR1 SGHRS and CDR2 YFSETQ. The CDR3 sequence is 15 residues long. V lost 0 bases and J 1 base, leaving 11 bases between the germline ends. The CDR3 protein is CASSLAAGYSYEQYF. CDR3 sequence (DNA): TGCGCCAGCAGCTTGGCCGCAGGGTATTCCTACGAGCAGTACTTC.

This clonotype has just a few counts. The rearrangement uses TRBV7-9 and TRBJ2-2; a possible D gene is TRBD1 (6 bases). The CDR3 spans 15 residues. Trimming removed 5 bases from V and 3 bases from J, with 13 bases in between. CDR1 is SEHNR and CDR2 is FQNEAQ in the germline V gene (reference sequence). The CDR3 region has the DNA TGTGCCAGCAGCCTCACAGGGACGTACACCGGGGAGCTGTTTTTT. Encoded protein: CASSLTGTYTGELFF.

V usage is TRBV6-2 or TRBV6-3 and J usage is TRBJ2-2, with TRBD2 identical over 11 bases. The CDR3 contains 15 residues. With V trimmed by 2 bases and J by 5 bases, 1 base remained unmatched. CDR1 and CDR2 (germline): MNHEY, SVGEGT. The CDR3 loop reads CASSYRLAGTGELFF. The CDR3 DNA is TGTGCCAGCAGTTACCGACTAGCGGGAACCGGGGAGCTGTTTTTT.

V is TRBV27 and J is TRBJ2-1, with 8 bases identical to TRBD2. The V gene's germline CDR1 is MNHEY and CDR2 SMNVEV (reference sequence). This CDR3 has 16 amino acids. V was clipped by 4 bases and J by 8 bases; unmatched bases: 13. The CDR3 sequence is CASSSPGSGSGYEQFF. CDR3 DNA sequence: TGTGCCAGCAGTTCCCCGGGGAGCGGGAGCGGGTATGAGCAGTTCTTC.

The sample holds a few counts of this clonotype. This sequence joins TRBV25-1 and TRBJ2-7; TRBD1 matches at 7 bases. Trimming took 3 bases from V and 2 from J; bases not matched to a gene: 7. Germline lookup yields CDR1 MGHDK and CDR2 SYGVNS. The CDR3 extends over 15 amino acids. CDR3 sequence reads: CASSEPGQRAYEQYF. CDR3 in DNA: TGTGCCAGCAGTGAGCCGGGACAGAGGGCCTACGAGCAGTACTTC.

The chain couples TRBV3-1 to TRBJ2-5; TRBD2 agrees at 9 bases. There are 16 residues in the CDR3. CDR1 LGHDT and CDR2 YNNKEL come from the germline V gene (reference sequence). The trim removed 0 bases at V and 5 bases at J, leaving 7 bases unmatched. DNA for the CDR3: TGTGCCAGCAGCCAAGATCGGCGGGGGGGCTTGGAGACCCAGTACTTC. This gives the protein CASSQDRRGGLETQYF.

This clonotype was recorded many times. The chain employs TRBV20-1 and TRBJ2-5; D possibly corresponds to TRBD1 (6 bases). Trimming stripped 1 base from V and 5 bases from J, with 11 bases between. The CDR3 contains 13 residues. Germline V gene lookup returns CDR1 DFQATT and CDR2 SNEGSKA (reference sequence). The CDR3 loop is CSARGAGVETQYF. CDR3 nucleotide sequence: TGCAGTGCTAGAGGGGCAGGGGTCGAGACCCAGTACTTC.

This clonotype was recorded at least ten times. The rearrangement joins TRBV4-1 to TRBJ1-2; D gene ambiguous. With 4 bases removed from V and 3 bases from J, the gap between germline ends came to 18 bases. Germline values: CDR1 MGHRA, CDR2 YSYEKL. CDR3 size: 16 residues. The DNA of the CDR3 is TGCGCCAGCAGCCCCACCTTGTCCAGAGACTACTATGGCTACACCTTC. It codes for CASSPTLSRDYYGYTF.

This clonotype was counted at least ten times. The V call is TRBV27, the J call TRBJ2-7; 7 bases map to TRBD1. Germline CDR1 is MNHEY and CDR2 is SMNVEV (reference sequence). Trimming cost V 6 bases and J 3 bases; bases outside gene matches: 5. The CDR3 is made up of 13 amino acids. The chain's CDR3 is CASSIRTGYEQYF. The CDR3 region has the DNA TGTGCCAGCAGCATTCGGACAGGCTACGAGCAGTACTTC.

This clonotype has only a few counts. The chain recombines TRBV12-3 or TRBV12-4 with TRBJ2-6, with 8 bases matching TRBD1. J was trimmed by 2 bases and V by 2 bases; bases with no gene match: 8. The CDR3 length is 18 residues. The CDR3 sequence is CASSLRQGNAAGANVLTF. Here the CDR3 DNA reads TGTGCCAGCAGTTTAAGACAGGGGAATGCGGCTGGGGCCAACGTCCTGACTTTC.

Here the CDR3 reads CAWRKTREQYF. The CDR3 DNA follows: TGTGCCTGGAGAAAAACTAGGGAGCAGTACTTC. V usage is TRBV30 and J usage is TRBJ2-7, with a weak D call TRBD2 (5 bases). From germline, CDR1 is GTSNPN and CDR2 SVGIG (reference sequence). V gave up 3 bases and J gave up 7 bases, with 10 bases separating them. The CDR3 is made up of 11 amino acids.

This clonotype was observed a few times. The chain has TRBV20-1 and TRBJ2-3, with D perhaps being TRBD1 or TRBD2 (6 bases each). The V end lost 3 bases, the J end lost 9 bases, and 16 bases lay between the germline ends. CDR3 length: 13 residues. Germline V gives CDR1 DFQATT, CDR2 SNEGSKA (reference sequence). The CDR3 nucleotides are TGCAGTGCTAGGACTAGAGTTCAGGGGACGCAGTATTTT. Its protein product is CSARTRVQGTQYF.

This clonotype has a handful of counts. The J gene is TRBJ2-7, the V gene TRBV5-1; D possibly corresponds to TRBD1 (6 bases). This CDR3 comprises 13 residues. The germline CDR1 and CDR2 sequences are SGHRS and YFSETQ. Between the trimmed V and J ends, which lost 4 bases and 3 bases, there was a span of 11 bases. The CDR3: CASSGDNDYEQYF. The DNA for the CDR3 is TGCGCCAGCAGCGGGGACAACGACTACGAGCAGTACTTC.

This clonotype was counted a few times. The chain has TRBV27 and TRBJ2-7, with D maybe TRBD2 (5 bases). The germline V and J ends were trimmed by 0 bases and 4 bases, with 13 bases remaining between them. Germline V gives CDR1 MNHEY, CDR2 SMNVEV (reference sequence). This CDR3 spans 15 amino acids. In DNA form, the CDR3 reads TGTGCCAGCAGTTTATCTGGGCCGGGGAGTTACGAGCAGTACTTC. This sequence encodes CASSLSGPGSYEQYF.

The rearrangement links TRBV12-3 or TRBV12-4 to TRBJ2-5; TRBD2 is a possible D gene (5 bases). V was pared by 3 bases and J by 5 bases, with 13 bases between. The length of the CDR3 is 14 residues. This CDR3 reads CASSFRSGRETQYF. CDR3 sequence (DNA): TGTGCCAGCAGTTTTCGCAGCGGACGGGAGACCCAGTACTTC.

This clonotype was observed many times. This chain joins TRBV7-8 and TRBJ2-1; tentatively, D is TRBD1 (6 bases). The V gene lost 4 bases and the J gene lost 11 bases, with 9 bases spanning the gap. CDR3 length equals 11 residues. Germline-derived CDR1 and CDR2 are SGHVS and FQNEAQ. The CDR3 sequence: CASSSTGKQFF. The CDR3 coding sequence is TGTGCCAGCAGCTCCACAGGGAAGCAGTTCTTC.

This chain uses TRBV29-1 with TRBJ2-3; D is unresolved. Trimming took 3 bases from V and 0 from J, leaving 7 bases between them. Germline V CDR1 and CDR2: SQVTM, ANQGSEA. The CDR3 contains 13 residues. Here the CDR3 reads CSVEPGSTDTQYF. The CDR3 DNA reads as TGCAGCGTTGAGCCAGGCAGCACAGATACGCAGTATTTT.

V usage is TRBV18 and J usage is TRBJ2-7; weak D call: TRBD2 (5 bases). The V end was cut by 3 bases, the J end by 3 bases, with 15 bases between. CDR1 is KGHSH, CDR2 LQKENI, per germline. The CDR3 runs to 15 residues. The CDR3 DNA is TGTGCCAGCTCACCCGGTGGACTGGGGAACTACGAGCAGTACTTC. Translating gives CASSPGGLGNYEQYF.

The rearrangement uses TRBV6-1 and TRBJ1-2; D is undetermined. The CDR3 extends over 13 amino acids. In germline, CDR1 is MNHNS, CDR2 SASEGT. V was trimmed by 6 bases and J by 1 base, leaving 9 bases between them. The CDR3 DNA reads TGTGCCAGCAGCCTAGACCGTAACTATGGCTACACCTTC. Amino acids: CASSLDRNYGYTF.

This clonotype was seen only a few times. The rearrangement links TRBV12-3 or TRBV12-4 to TRBJ2-7; 7 nucleotides align to TRBD1. This CDR3 has 18 residues. J gave up 0 bases and V 5 bases, and 16 bases lay outside the gene matches. The CDR3 reads CASSTRNLTGDYSYEQYF. CDR3 DNA: TGTGCCAGCAGTACCCGAAACCTAACAGGGGATTACTCCTACGAGCAGTACTTC.

This chain uses TRBV5-1 with TRBJ1-2; 11 bases match TRBD1. CDR1 SGHRS and CDR2 YFSETQ come from the germline V gene. The ends lost 3 bases at V and 6 bases at J; junction bases unmatched: 10. The CDR3 sequence is 16 residues long. CDR3 in DNA: TGCGCCAGCAGCTCCCGGACAGGGGGCGCGAACGATGGCTACACCTTC. It translates to CASSSRTGGANDGYTF.

The chain employs TRBV11-3 and TRBJ2-3; D is uncertain. This CDR3 is built from 13 residues. Germline assignment: CDR1 SGHNT and CDR2 YENEEA. Trimming shortened V by 5 bases and J by 4 bases, and 10 bases separated the two germline ends. The CDR3 DNA reads TGTGCCAGCAGCAAGCGAAGCTCAGATACGCAGTATTTT. Translating gives CASSKRSSDTQYF. Combining the CDR3 with reference TRBV11-3 and TRBJ2-3 gives the whole variable domain EAGVVQSPRYKIIEKKQPVAFWCNPISGHNTLYWYLQNLGQGPELLIRYENEEAVDDSQLPKDRFSAERLKGVDSTLKIQPAELGDSAVYLCASSKRSSDTQYFGPGTRLTVL.

This clonotype was observed a handful of times. The chain's CDR3 is CASSLGDRRYEQYF. CDR3 coding DNA: TGTGCCAGCAGCTTAGGGGACAGGCGCTACGAGCAGTACTTC. The chain carries TRBV7-2 and TRBJ2-7, with TRBD1 matching over 8 bases. The V gene's germline CDR1 is SGHTA and CDR2 FQGNSA. CDR3 length equals 14 residues. Trimming cost V 1 base and J 3 bases; bases outside gene matches: 2.

This clonotype was counted at least ten times. V is TRBV29-1 and J is TRBJ1-2; D gene unclear. Germline lookup yields CDR1 SQVTM and CDR2 ANQGSEA. There are 13 residues in the CDR3. V shed 1 base and J shed 7 bases, with 13 bases lying between them. Written as DNA, the CDR3 is TGCAGCGTTGAAGCACCGGGTCTGGCTGGCTACACCTTC. Its translation: CSVEAPGLAGYTF. Supplemented by reference TRBV29-1 and TRBJ1-2, the full variable domain reads SAVISQKPSRDICQRGTSLTIQCQVDSQVTMMFWYRQQPGQSLTLIATANQGSEATYESGFVIDKFPISRPNLTFSTLTVSNMSPEDSSIYLCSVEAPGLAGYTFGSGTRLTVV.